This T cell receptor beta chain emerged from a study of blood T cell repertoires in COVID-19. In the authors' methods: How many nucleated cells were present was estimated from reference gene primer amplification. Profiling relied on immunoSEQ multiplex PCR, and the TCRdb table lists in-frame clones only, not all of them. D and trimming were read from the DNA, whereas the V and J calls and clone size are those reported in that table. The table includes some 180,000 clones, roughly nine tenths detected once. Sequencing was performed on peripheral blood. The clonotype comes from a man in his sixties with active or convalescent COVID-19.

In nucleotides, the CDR3 is TGTGCCAGCAGCTTAGTCGAGGGAAGTTTTCAGTACTTC. Translated: CASSLVEGSFQYF. The J gene is TRBJ2-4, the V gene TRBV7-2; D might be TRBD2 (5 bases). The germline gives CDR1 SGHTA, CDR2 FQGNSA. This CDR3 has 13 amino acids. V lost 1 base, J lost 11 bases, and 12 bases lay in between.